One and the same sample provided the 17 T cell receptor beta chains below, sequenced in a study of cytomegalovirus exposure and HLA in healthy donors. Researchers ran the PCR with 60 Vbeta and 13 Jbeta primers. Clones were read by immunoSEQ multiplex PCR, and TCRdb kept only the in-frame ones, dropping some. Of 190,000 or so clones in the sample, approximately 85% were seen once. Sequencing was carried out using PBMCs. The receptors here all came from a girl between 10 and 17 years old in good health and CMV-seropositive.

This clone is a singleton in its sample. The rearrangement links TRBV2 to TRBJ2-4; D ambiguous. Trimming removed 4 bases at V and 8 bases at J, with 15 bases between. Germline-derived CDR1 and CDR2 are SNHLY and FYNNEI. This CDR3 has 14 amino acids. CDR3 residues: CASSGKRSRDIQYF. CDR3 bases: TGTGCCAGCAGTGGGAAAAGGAGTCGAGACATTCAGTACTTC.

CDR3 region: CATSVKGALYGYTF. The CDR3 coding sequence is TGTGCCACCAGCGTTAAAGGAGCCCTGTATGGCTACACCTTC. The chain has TRBV15 and TRBJ1-2, with D uncertain. Germline V CDR1 and CDR2: LNHNV, YYDKDF (reference sequence). V was clipped by 5 bases and J by 5 bases, with 15 bases between them. The CDR3 totals 14 residues.

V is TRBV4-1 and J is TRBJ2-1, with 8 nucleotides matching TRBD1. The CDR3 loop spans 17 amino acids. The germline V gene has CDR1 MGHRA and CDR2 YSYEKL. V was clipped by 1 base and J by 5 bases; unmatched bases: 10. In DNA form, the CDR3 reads TGCGCCAGCAGCCAAGGATTGCAGGGGGCGTTAGACAATGAGCAGTTCTTC. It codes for CASSQGLQGALDNEQFF.

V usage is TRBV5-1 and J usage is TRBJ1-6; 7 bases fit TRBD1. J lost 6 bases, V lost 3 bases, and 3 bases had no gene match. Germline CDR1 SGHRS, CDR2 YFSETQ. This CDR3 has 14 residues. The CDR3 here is CASSWGQFNSPLHF. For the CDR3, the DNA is TGCGCCAGCAGCTGGGGACAGTTTAATTCACCCCTCCACTTT.

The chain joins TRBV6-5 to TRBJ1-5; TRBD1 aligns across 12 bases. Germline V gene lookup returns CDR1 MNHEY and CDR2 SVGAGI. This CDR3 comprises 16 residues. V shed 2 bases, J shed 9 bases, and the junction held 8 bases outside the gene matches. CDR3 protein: CASSYGGQGAGGPQHF. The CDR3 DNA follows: TGTGCCAGCAGTTACGGGGGACAGGGGGCCGGGGGGCCCCAGCATTTT.

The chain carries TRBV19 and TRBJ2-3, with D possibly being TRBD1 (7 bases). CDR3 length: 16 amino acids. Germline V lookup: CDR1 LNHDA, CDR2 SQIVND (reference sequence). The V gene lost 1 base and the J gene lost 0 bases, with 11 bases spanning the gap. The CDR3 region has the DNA TGTGCCAGTAGTATAGGCGGGACAGTCAGCACAGATACGCAGTATTTT. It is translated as CASSIGGTVSTDTQYF.

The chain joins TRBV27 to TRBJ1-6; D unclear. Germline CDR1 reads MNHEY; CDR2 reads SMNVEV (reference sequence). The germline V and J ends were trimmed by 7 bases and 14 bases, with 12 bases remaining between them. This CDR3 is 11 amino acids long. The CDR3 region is CASTPVGALHF. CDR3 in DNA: TGTGCCAGCACCCCGGTAGGAGCCCTCCACTTT.

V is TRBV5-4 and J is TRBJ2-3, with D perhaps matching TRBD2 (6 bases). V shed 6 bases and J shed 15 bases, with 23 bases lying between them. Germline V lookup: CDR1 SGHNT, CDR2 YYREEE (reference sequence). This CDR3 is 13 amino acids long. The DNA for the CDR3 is TGTGCCAGCACCCTTGTGGGCGGGGCGCACACATATTTT. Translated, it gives CASTLVGGAHTYF.

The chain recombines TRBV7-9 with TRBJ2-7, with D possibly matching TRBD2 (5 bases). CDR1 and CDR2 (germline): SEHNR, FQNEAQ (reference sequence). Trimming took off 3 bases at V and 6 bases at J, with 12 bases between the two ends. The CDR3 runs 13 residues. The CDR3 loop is CASSFEGNGEQYF. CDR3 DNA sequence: TGTGCCAGCAGCTTCGAGGGTAACGGCGAGCAGTACTTC.

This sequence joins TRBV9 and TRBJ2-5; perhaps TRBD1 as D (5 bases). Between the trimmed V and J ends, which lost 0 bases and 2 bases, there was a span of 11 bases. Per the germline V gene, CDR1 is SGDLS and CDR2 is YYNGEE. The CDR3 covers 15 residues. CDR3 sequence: CASSVDPRQQETQYF. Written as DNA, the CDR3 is TGTGCCAGCAGCGTAGACCCCCGACAGCAAGAGACCCAGTACTTC.

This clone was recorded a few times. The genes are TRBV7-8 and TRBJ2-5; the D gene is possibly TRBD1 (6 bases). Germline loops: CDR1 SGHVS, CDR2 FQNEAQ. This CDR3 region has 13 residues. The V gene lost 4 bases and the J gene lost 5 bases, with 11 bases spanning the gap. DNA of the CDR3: TGTGCCAGCAGCTCCCGGACAGCCGAGACCCAGTACTTC. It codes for CASSSRTAETQYF.

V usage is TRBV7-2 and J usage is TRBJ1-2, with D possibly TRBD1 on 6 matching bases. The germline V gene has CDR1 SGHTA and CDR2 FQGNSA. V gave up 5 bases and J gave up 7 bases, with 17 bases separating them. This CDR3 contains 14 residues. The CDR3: CASSLVGGQSGYTF. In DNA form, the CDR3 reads TGTGCCAGCAGCCTAGTGGGGGGGCAGAGTGGCTACACCTTC.

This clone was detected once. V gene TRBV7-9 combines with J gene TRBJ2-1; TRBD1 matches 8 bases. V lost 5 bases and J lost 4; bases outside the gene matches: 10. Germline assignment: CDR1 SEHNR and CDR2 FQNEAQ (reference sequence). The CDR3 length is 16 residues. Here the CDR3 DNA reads TGTGCCAGCAGCAAAGACGACAGGGGTCTTTACAATGAGCAGTTCTTC. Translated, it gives CASSKDDRGLYNEQFF.

CDR3 sequence (DNA): TGCGCCAGCAGCCAAGATAGGAAGCGGGGGGGCGAAAAGCAGTACTTC. Translation: CASSQDRKRGGEKQYF. V usage is TRBV4-3 and J usage is TRBJ2-7; 10 nucleotides match TRBD2. The germline V gene has CDR1 LGHNA and CDR2 YSLEER. CDR3 length: 16 amino acids. Germline trimming cut 0 bases from V and 8 bases from J; bases unmatched to any gene: 10.

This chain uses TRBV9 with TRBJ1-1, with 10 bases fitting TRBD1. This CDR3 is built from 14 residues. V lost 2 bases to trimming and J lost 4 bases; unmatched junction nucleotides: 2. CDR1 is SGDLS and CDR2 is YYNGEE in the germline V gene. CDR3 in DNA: TGTGCCAGCAGCGTCAGACAGGGGGCCACTGAAGCTTTCTTT. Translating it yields CASSVRQGATEAFF.

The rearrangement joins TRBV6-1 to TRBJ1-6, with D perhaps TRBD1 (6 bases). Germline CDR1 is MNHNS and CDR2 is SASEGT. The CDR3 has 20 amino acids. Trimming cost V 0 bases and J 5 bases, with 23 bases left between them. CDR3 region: CASSEALYSFGKGDNSPLHF. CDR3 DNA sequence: TGTGCCAGCAGTGAAGCGCTCTATTCGTTTGGAAAGGGGGATAATTCACCCCTCCACTTT.

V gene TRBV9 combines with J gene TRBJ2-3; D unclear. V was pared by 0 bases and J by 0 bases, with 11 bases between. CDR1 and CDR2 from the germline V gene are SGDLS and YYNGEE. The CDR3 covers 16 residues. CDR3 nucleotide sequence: TGTGCCAGCAGCGTAGGATCTATTCCTAGCACAGATACGCAGTATTTT. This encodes CASSVGSIPSTDTQYF. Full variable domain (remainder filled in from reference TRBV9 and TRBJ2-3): DSGVTQTPKHLITATGQRVTLRCSPRSGDLSVYWYQQSLDQGLQFLIQYYNGEERAKGNILERFSAQQFPDLHSELNLSSLELGDSALYFCASSVGSIPSTDTQYFGPGTRLTVL.